This TCR beta chain emerged from a study of cytomegalovirus exposure and HLA in healthy donors. Regarding the study as a whole: Evidence from a later analysis indicated that most CMV-associated TCR beta chains looked HLA-restricted. A later look showed TCR association rates differing by HLA locus, highest for DRB1 and lowest for HLA-C.

Concerning this clone itself: Its antigen is still unknown.

Both 60 Vbeta primers and 13 Jbeta primers went into the PCR. Here immunoSEQ multiplex PCR was the method, and the copy in TCRdb shows in-frame clones only, minus some. This table has around 120,000 clones, roughly four fifths appearing once. Specimen: PBMCs. The TCR originated in a woman aged 40 to 49 in good health and CMV-seropositive.

The CDR3 sequence: CASSPGLDEQYF. The DNA for the CDR3 is TGTGCCAGCAGCCCGGGGTTAGACGAGCAGTACTTC. The rearrangement joins TRBV11-3 to TRBJ2-7; possible D gene TRBD2, 5 bases. With 5 bases removed from V and 5 bases from J, the gap between germline ends came to 10 bases. Germline V CDR1 and CDR2: SGHNT, YENEEA. This CDR3 spans 12 amino acids.